Sequencing of this T cell receptor beta chain was carried out in a study of blood T cell repertoires in COVID-19. Overall study: Sites in the United States, Italy and Spain provided acute and convalescent COVID-19 samples. Sample material is recorded as cDNA or gDNA derived from T cells, B-cell-depleted T cells, or PBMCs.

This clone has just a few counts. Authors' data handling: Amplification of reference gene primers provided the estimated nucleated cell counts. The repertoire was sequenced with immunoSEQ multiplex PCR; TCRdb's copy has only in-frame clones and lacks some. D and trimming were read from the DNA, whereas the V and J calls and clone size are those reported in that table. The sample holds about 130,000 clones, roughly 80% seen once. Sequencing was performed on peripheral blood. This TCR was recovered from a woman aged 80 or over with acute or convalescent COVID-19.

This CDR3 reads CASNRESGYTF. DNA of the CDR3: TGTGCCAGCAACAGGGAATCTGGCTACACCTTC. The chain links TRBV2 to TRBJ1-2; TRBD1 might be the D (6 bases). The germline V gene has CDR1 SNHLY and CDR2 FYNNEI. V lost 7 bases and J 7 bases, leaving 10 bases between the germline ends. The CDR3 length is 11 residues.